The next 18 T cell receptor beta chains were all read from a single sample in a study of shared clonotypes between healthy human individuals. Produced via immunoSEQ multiplex PCR; TCRdb's table is partial and in-frame only. The profile shows around 2.1 million clones, approximately 94% of them singletons. Sequencing input: naive CD4+ T cells sorted from blood. As for subset: CD45RA+ positively selected. The receptor set was obtained from a man aged 18 to 29 in good health.

The J gene is TRBJ2-6, the V gene TRBV11-1; D gene unclear. Deletions cut 5 bases from V and 1 base from J, with 6 bases between. Germline V gene lookup returns CDR1 SGHAT and CDR2 FQDESV (reference sequence). The CDR3 is 14 amino acids. DNA of the CDR3: TGTGCCAGCAGCCCCTCTTCTGGGGCCAACGTCCTGACTTTC. Translating gives CASSPSSGANVLTF.

V is TRBV9 and J is TRBJ1-3, with D maybe TRBD1 (6 bases). Germline loops: CDR1 SGDLS, CDR2 YYNGEE. Trimming cost V 3 bases and J 4 bases, with 8 bases left between them. The CDR3 extends over 13 amino acids. This CDR3 reads CASSGQVGNTIYF. Here the CDR3 DNA reads TGTGCCAGCAGCGGACAGGTGGGAAACACCATATATTTT.

CDR3 DNA: TGCGCCAGCAGCTTGAGGGTCGGGCAGGGCGAATCACCCCTCCACTTT. Encoded protein: CASSLRVGQGESPLHF. The chain employs TRBV5-1 and TRBJ1-6; D perhaps matches TRBD1 (5 bases). The length of the CDR3 is 16 residues. Germline CDR1 is SGHRS and CDR2 is YFSETQ. Between the trimmed V and J ends, which lost 1 base and 10 bases, there was a span of 18 bases. The complete variable domain, with remaining parts taken from reference TRBV5-1 and TRBJ1-6, reads KAGVTQTPRYLIKTRGQQVTLSCSPISGHRSVSWYQQTPGQGLQFLFEYFSETQRNKGNFPGRFSGRQFSNSRSEMNVSTLELGDSALYLCASSLRVGQGESPLHFGNGTRLTVT.

The gene calls are TRBV11-3 and TRBJ2-3; the D gene could be TRBD1 or TRBD2 (6 bases each). The germline V and J ends were trimmed by 4 bases and 0 bases, with 14 bases remaining between them. Germline values: CDR1 SGHNT, CDR2 YENEEA. There are 16 residues in the CDR3. The CDR3 coding sequence is TGTGCCAGCAGCTCAACGAGGGGGACTAGCACAGATACGCAGTATTTT. Its translation: CASSSTRGTSTDTQYF.

A note on this clone: The sample contains more than one DNA sequence encoding this CDR3. The gene calls are TRBV18 and TRBJ1-5, with no clear D. Trimming left V 1 base short and J 1 base short, with 5 bases between. The CDR3 length is 14 residues. Germline V gives CDR1 KGHSH, CDR2 LQKENI. The CDR3 bases are TGTGCCAGCTCACCACTGTCGAGCAATCAGCCCCAGCATTTT. This translates into CASSPLSSNQPQHF.

In the case of this clone: Other DNA sequences from this sample encode an identical CDR3 as well. The chain has TRBV7-9 and TRBJ2-3; either TRBD1 or TRBD2 may supply D (6 bases each). The germline V gene encodes CDR1 SEHNR and CDR2 FQNEAQ (reference sequence). The germline V and J ends were trimmed by 1 base and 0 bases, with 8 bases remaining between them. This CDR3 has 15 amino acids. CDR3: CASSLEGGSTDTQYF. In nucleotides, the CDR3 is TGTGCCAGCAGCTTAGAGGGGGGTAGCACAGATACGCAGTATTTT.

This chain joins TRBV5-1 and TRBJ2-7; no firm D call. Trimming left V 1 base short and J 3 bases short, with 11 bases between. Per germline, CDR1 SGHRS and CDR2 YFSETQ. The CDR3 spans 14 residues. CDR3 amino acids: CASSLRSAVYEQYF. DNA of the CDR3: TGCGCCAGCAGCTTGCGGAGCGCCGTCTACGAGCAGTACTTC. The full variable domain, with the rest looked up from reference TRBV5-1 and TRBJ2-7, is KAGVTQTPRYLIKTRGQQVTLSCSPISGHRSVSWYQQTPGQGLQFLFEYFSETQRNKGNFPGRFSGRQFSNSRSEMNVSTLELGDSALYLCASSLRSAVYEQYFGPGTRLTVT.

The V call is TRBV18, the J call TRBJ2-3, with 7 bases that match TRBD2. The CDR3 is 17 residues long. Per germline, CDR1 KGHSH and CDR2 LQKENI. V shed 3 bases and J 0 bases; nucleotides not matched to a gene: 9. The CDR3: CASSPGGSSSSTDTQYF. For the CDR3, the DNA is TGTGCCAGCTCACCGGGAGGGAGCAGCTCTAGCACAGATACGCAGTATTTT.

The chain carries TRBV6-1 and TRBJ1-6; D gene ambiguous. This CDR3 spans 19 amino acids. V was shortened by 3 bases and J by 3 bases, with 21 bases between the two germline ends. CDR1 is MNHNS and CDR2 is SASEGT in the germline V gene. In nucleotides, the CDR3 is TGTGCCAGCAGTGATCCCTCTGGATCCTACACGGGCTATAATTCACCCCTCCACTTT. Its translation: CASSDPSGSYTGYNSPLHF.

This chain links TRBV13 with TRBJ2-3, with 9 bases fitting TRBD2. The CDR3 covers 16 residues. Germline-derived CDR1 and CDR2 are PRHDT and FYEKMQ (reference sequence). Trimming at V came to 4 bases and at J to 1 base, leaving 6 bases not matched to a gene. CDR3 amino acids: CASSSVAGERTDTQYF. For the CDR3, the DNA is TGTGCCAGCAGCTCCGTAGCGGGGGAGCGCACAGATACGCAGTATTTT.

The chain employs TRBV10-3 and TRBJ1-6; TRBD1 agrees at 9 bases. From germline, CDR1 is ENHRY and CDR2 SYGVKD. The CDR3 is 15 amino acids. The V and J ends lost 6 bases and 7 bases, in that order; junction bases with no gene match: 7. CDR3 DNA: TGTGCCATCAGATCCGGGACAGGGTTCAATTCACCCCTCCACTTT. It is translated as CAIRSGTGFNSPLHF.

CDR3 residues: CASTEIYEQYF. Written as DNA, the CDR3 is TGTGCCAGCACTGAGATTTACGAGCAGTACTTC. The V gene is TRBV6-1, the J gene TRBJ2-7; D call uncertain. Between the trimmed V and J ends, which lost 7 bases and 4 bases, there was a span of 8 bases. Germline lookup yields CDR1 MNHNS and CDR2 SASEGT. The CDR3 covers 11 residues.

The rearrangement uses TRBV6-5 and TRBJ2-3; no definite D call. This CDR3 is built from 13 residues. Germline V lookup: CDR1 MNHEY, CDR2 SVGAGI. Trimming pared 7 bases from V and 3 bases from J, leaving 11 bases between. The CDR3 loop reads CASTQAATDTQYF. Here the CDR3 DNA reads TGTGCCAGCACCCAGGCTGCGACAGATACGCAGTATTTT.

The chain employs TRBV18 and TRBJ2-7; 10 bases are shared with TRBD2. The CDR3 length is 14 residues. The ends lost 0 bases at V and 7 bases at J; junction bases unmatched: 3. Germline V lookup: CDR1 KGHSH, CDR2 LQKENI. In nucleotides, the CDR3 is TGTGCCAGCTCACCACCTTCGGGACTAGCGGAGCAGTACTTC. Amino acids: CASSPPSGLAEQYF.

The genes are TRBV30 and TRBJ1-1; TRBD1 agrees at 7 bases. Germline trimming cut 6 bases from V and 7 bases from J; bases unmatched to any gene: 14. The germline V gene encodes CDR1 GTSNPN and CDR2 SVGIG (reference sequence). The CDR3 has 14 residues. CDR3 DNA sequence: TGTGCCTGCCGTACCTTTGACAGGGAGGTTGAAGCTTTCTTT. Its translation is CACRTFDREVEAFF.

CDR3 sequence reads: CASSSLSGPYNEQFF. Here the CDR3 DNA reads TGTGCCAGCAGCTCCCTAAGCGGGCCCTACAATGAGCAGTTCTTC. The chain recombines TRBV7-2 with TRBJ2-1; D is perhaps TRBD2 (6 bases). CDR1 and CDR2 (germline): SGHTA, FQGNSA. Trimming removed 4 bases at V and 2 bases at J, with 12 bases between. The CDR3 loop spans 15 amino acids. Full variable domain (rest looked up from reference TRBV7-2 and TRBJ2-1): GAGVSQSPSNKVTEKGKDVELRCDPISGHTALYWYRQSLGQGLEFLIYFQGNSAPDKSGLPSDRFSAERTGGSVSTLTIQRTQQEDSAVYLCASSSLSGPYNEQFFGPGTRLTVL.

This clone was observed once. This sample includes further DNA sequences coding for the same CDR3. This chain links TRBV2 with TRBJ1-2, with D possibly TRBD1 on 5 matching bases. Germline lookup yields CDR1 SNHLY and CDR2 FYNNEI. The ends were cut back, 3 bases at V and 2 bases at J, with 7 bases in the middle. The CDR3 runs to 13 residues. The CDR3 bases are TGTGCCAGCAGTGACAGGGTAAACTATGGCTACACCTTC. This codes for CASSDRVNYGYTF.

This clone was picked up one time. The chain employs TRBV6-1 and TRBJ1-5, with TRBD1 as a possible D gene (5 bases). Per germline, CDR1 MNHNS and CDR2 SASEGT. V was clipped by 4 bases and J by 13 bases, with 23 bases between them. The CDR3 length is 15 residues. DNA of the CDR3: TGTGCCAGCAGTGGGACCGGGACCGTAATTCTCGTACAGCATTTT. It yields the protein CASSGTGTVILVQHF.